Listed here are 28 T cell receptor beta chains from one sample, sequenced in a study of T cell responses to AZD1222 COVID-19 vaccine. The method was immunoSEQ multiplex PCR; TCRdb's version includes in-frame clones alone and lacks a portion of them. The sample comprises about 130,000 clones, under 95% of which are singletons, and 1.5% to 2% rests with the top ten. This material consisted of peripheral blood, taken on day 0 of AZD1222 vaccination. The receptors here all came from an adult in good health.

V gene TRBV7-2 combines with J gene TRBJ2-3, with 9 bases that match TRBD2. The CDR3 consists of 17 residues. V shed 5 bases and J 5 bases; nucleotides not matched to a gene: 14. Germline V gene lookup returns CDR1 SGHTA and CDR2 FQGNSA. The CDR3 sequence: CASSPWGRGGSGDTQYF. The DNA of the CDR3 is TGTGCCAGCAGCCCGTGGGGGCGGGGGGGCAGTGGAGATACGCAGTATTTT. Looking up the rest from reference TRBV7-2 and TRBJ2-3 gives the full variable domain: GAGVSQSPSNKVTEKGKDVELRCDPISGHTALYWYRQSLGQGLEFLIYFQGNSAPDKSGLPSDRFSAERTGGSVSTLTIQRTQQEDSAVYLCASSPWGRGGSGDTQYFGPGTRLTVL.

This clone occurred once. This CDR3 is CASSPRRVGELFF. In DNA form, the CDR3 reads TGTGCCAGCAGCCCCCGGCGGGTCGGGGAGCTGTTTTTT. This chain joins TRBV7-2 and TRBJ2-2, with D possibly being TRBD2 (5 bases). Between the trimmed V and J ends, which lost 5 bases and 7 bases, there was a span of 11 bases. Per the germline V gene, CDR1 is SGHTA and CDR2 is FQGNSA. CDR3 size: 13 residues.

The table lists this clone with a count of one. This chain uses TRBV5-1 with TRBJ2-2, with TRBD2 identical over 7 bases. Germline loops: CDR1 SGHRS, CDR2 YFSETQ. The CDR3 sequence is 15 residues long. Losses at the gene ends were 0 bases for V and 5 bases for J; bases not matched to a gene: 4. CDR3 amino acids: CASSLDGLVTGELFF. CDR3 sequence (DNA): TGCGCCAGCAGCTTGGACGGACTAGTGACCGGGGAGCTGTTTTTT.

The rearrangement links TRBV5-6 to TRBJ2-5; TRBD2 matches 7 bases. With V trimmed by 7 bases and J by 1 base, 7 bases remained unmatched. Germline V gene lookup returns CDR1 SGHDT and CDR2 YYEEEE. This CDR3 is 14 amino acids long. CDR3 nucleotides: TGTGCCAGCCCCAACCTAGCGGCCCAAGAGACCCAGTACTTC. It specifies CASPNLAAQETQYF.

The chain recombines TRBV7-8 with TRBJ1-2; D gene unclear. This CDR3 contains 15 residues. Deletions cut 1 base from V and 0 bases from J, with 9 bases between. Germline CDR1 and CDR2: SGHVS and FQNEAQ. This chain's CDR3 is CASSLGSSTNYGYTF. The CDR3 coding sequence is TGTGCCAGCAGCTTAGGCAGCTCGACTAACTATGGCTACACCTTC.

This clone has only one observation. The chain combines TRBV2 with TRBJ1-5; 9 nucleotides match TRBD1. Germline lookup yields CDR1 SNHLY and CDR2 FYNNEI. The V and J ends lost 6 bases and 4 bases, in that order; junction bases with no gene match: 7. The CDR3 covers 15 residues. CDR3 sequence reads: CASRADRGGNQPQHF. In DNA, the CDR3 is TGTGCCAGCAGGGCGGACAGGGGAGGTAATCAGCCCCAGCATTTT.

The rearrangement joins TRBV4-3 to TRBJ2-7; 9 nucleotides agree with TRBD2. V lost 4 bases to trimming and J lost 4 bases; unmatched junction nucleotides: 8. CDR1 is LGHNA, CDR2 YSLEER, per germline. This CDR3 spans 15 amino acids. The CDR3 DNA sequence: TGCGCCAGCAGCCCCGGGCTAGCGGGGCGGTACGAGCAGTACTTC. This codes for CASSPGLAGRYEQYF.

This chain connects TRBV18 to TRBJ2-2, with D unclear. V lost 1 base to trimming and J lost 2 bases, with 5 bases between them. Germline CDR1 KGHSH, CDR2 LQKENI. CDR3 size: 14 residues. The CDR3 region is CASSPLGNTGELFF. The CDR3 DNA reads as TGTGCCAGCTCACCACTGGGAAACACCGGGGAGCTGTTTTTT. Full variable domain (missing parts from reference TRBV18 and TRBJ2-2): NAGVMQNPRHLVRRRGQEARLRCSPMKGHSHVYWYRQLPEEGLKFMVYLQKENIIDESGMPKERFSAEFPKEGPSILRIQQVVRGDSAAYFCASSPLGNTGELFFGEGSRLTVL.

This chain uses TRBV4-1 with TRBJ1-6; the D is unclear. Germline V lookup: CDR1 MGHRA, CDR2 YSYEKL. The CDR3 extends over 15 amino acids. V lost 4 bases to trimming and J lost 9 bases, with 16 bases between them. CDR3 region: CASSLGWAGGSPLHF. CDR3 in DNA: TGCGCCAGCAGCCTAGGGTGGGCTGGAGGTTCACCCCTCCACTTT.

V gene TRBV3-1 (or the pseudogene TRBV3-2) combines with J gene TRBJ1-4; D gene uncertain. Trimming removed 3 bases at V and 7 bases at J, with 18 bases between. The CDR3 runs to 16 residues. The germline V gene encodes CDR1 LGHDT and CDR2 YNNKEL (reference sequence). The CDR3 coding sequence is TGTGCCAGCAGCCACCTTGGACCCTCGACCGGTGAAAAACTGTTTTTT. As protein: CASSHLGPSTGEKLFF.

The V gene is TRBV19, the J gene TRBJ1-1; D might be TRBD1 (6 bases). Germline loops: CDR1 LNHDA, CDR2 SQIVND (reference sequence). Deletions cut 7 bases from V and 1 base from J, with 13 bases between. The CDR3 consists of 14 residues. The CDR3 here is CASTYLGGNTEAFF. For the CDR3, the DNA is TGTGCCAGTACCTACCTAGGGGGGAACACTGAAGCTTTCTTT.

V and J are TRBV6-5 and TRBJ1-5; no reliable D call. CDR3 length equals 14 residues. CDR1 is MNHEY, CDR2 SVGAGI, per germline. Between the trimmed V and J ends, which lost 6 bases and 6 bases, there was a span of 15 bases. The CDR3 DNA is TGTGCCAGCAGCCCGGACTGGGAGGGTCAGCCCCAGCATTTT. This encodes CASSPDWEGQPQHF.

The chain combines TRBV10-3 with TRBJ1-1; no clear D gene. The CDR3 contains 15 residues. The V end lost 0 bases, the J end lost 0 bases, and 8 bases lay between the germline ends. From germline, CDR1 is ENHRY and CDR2 SYGVKD. DNA of the CDR3: TGTGCCATCAGTGAGTCTCCAGATATGAACACTGAAGCTTTCTTT. Protein product: CAISESPDMNTEAFF.

This chain joins TRBV12-5 and TRBJ1-1, with no clear D. Germline V lookup: CDR1 LGHNT, CDR2 FRNRAP. With 7 bases removed from V and 3 bases from J, the gap between germline ends came to 15 bases. The CDR3 is 14 amino acids. The CDR3 nucleotides are TGTGCTAGTGCCCACGGGGTCCCTTACACTGAAGCTTTCTTT. Its translation: CASAHGVPYTEAFF.

The chain couples TRBV11-2 to TRBJ2-7, with 10 bases matching TRBD1. Trimming took 0 bases from V and 5 from J; bases not matched to a gene: 4. The CDR3 has 15 residues. Germline V gives CDR1 SGHAT, CDR2 FQNNGV. The CDR3 here is CASSLDSGQGDEQYF. The DNA for the CDR3 is TGTGCCAGCAGCTTAGATTCAGGACAGGGGGACGAGCAGTACTTC.

J is TRBJ2-2 and V is TRBV7-3; D might be TRBD1 or TRBD2, each matching 5 bases. The germline V and J ends were trimmed by 5 bases and 0 bases, with 10 bases remaining between them. In germline, CDR1 is SGHTA, CDR2 FQGTGA. The CDR3 consists of 15 residues. CDR3 sequence reads: CASSPRGTNTGELFF. DNA for the CDR3: TGTGCCAGCAGCCCGAGGGGAACGAACACCGGGGAGCTGTTTTTT. Full variable domain (rest looked up from reference TRBV7-3 and TRBJ2-2): GAGVSQTPSNKVTEKGKYVELRCDPISGHTALYWYRQSLGQGPEFLIYFQGTGAADDSGLPNDRFFAVRPEGSVSTLKIQRTERGDSAVYLCASSPRGTNTGELFFGEGSRLTVL.

The gene calls are TRBV29-1 and TRBJ1-2, with D unclear. This CDR3 contains 11 residues. CDR1 SQVTM and CDR2 ANQGSEA come from the germline V gene. Trimming took off 4 bases at V and 4 bases at J, with 7 bases between the two ends. CDR3 in amino acids: CSVVEGYGYTF. The CDR3 DNA is TGCAGCGTTGTGGAAGGCTATGGCTACACCTTC.

This chain joins TRBV2 and TRBJ2-3, with a weak D call TRBD2 (5 bases). Germline CDR1 SNHLY, CDR2 FYNNEI. This CDR3 comprises 14 residues. V was pared by 7 bases and J by 2 bases, with 13 bases between. CDR3: CASIPGSFTDTQYF. The CDR3 DNA sequence: TGTGCCAGCATCCCGGGATCCTTCACAGATACGCAGTATTTT. The entire variable domain, with the rest obtained from reference TRBV2 and TRBJ2-3, is as follows: EPEVTQTPSHQVTQMGQEVILRCVPISNHLYFYWYRQILGQKVEFLVSFYNNEISEKSEIFDDQFSVERPDGSNFTLKIRSTKLEDSAMYFCASIPGSFTDTQYFGPGTRLTVL.

The CDR3 bases are TGTGCCATCAGTGAGTTTACCGGGACAGGGGGCTCTGGGGCCAACGTCCTGACTTTC. Translated: CAISEFTGTGGSGANVLTF. The rearrangement joins TRBV10-3 to TRBJ2-6; 11 bases match TRBD1. The germline CDR1 and CDR2 sequences are ENHRY and SYGVKD. The V and J ends lost 1 base and 0 bases, in that order; junction bases with no gene match: 5. This CDR3 has 19 amino acids.

V is TRBV10-3 and J is TRBJ2-7; D remains ambiguous. There are 13 residues in the CDR3. Germline loops: CDR1 ENHRY, CDR2 SYGVKD. The ends were cut back, 5 bases at V and 0 bases at J, with 8 bases in the middle. CDR3 residues: CAISTESSYEQYF. In DNA, the CDR3 is TGTGCCATCAGTACCGAGAGCTCCTACGAGCAGTACTTC.

The chain couples TRBV6-4 to TRBJ2-3, with TRBD2 matching over 12 bases. CDR3 length: 17 amino acids. Germline V gives CDR1 MRHNA, CDR2 SNTAGT. J gave up 2 bases and V 7 bases, and 10 bases lay outside the gene matches. CDR3 sequence (DNA): TGTGCCAGCACGCCAACCACTAGCGGGGGGCCCACAGATACGCAGTATTTT. Its translation is CASTPTTSGGPTDTQYF.

The gene calls are TRBV6-4 and TRBJ2-2; TRBD2 aligns across 8 bases. Germline values: CDR1 MRHNA, CDR2 SNTAGT. The CDR3 runs to 15 residues. The trim removed 6 bases at V and 1 base at J, leaving 4 bases unmatched. In nucleotides, the CDR3 is TGTGCCAGCAGGGAGAGCGGGGGGAACACCGGGGAGCTGTTTTTT. As protein: CASRESGGNTGELFF.

The V call is TRBV5-5, the J call TRBJ2-3; D perhaps matches TRBD2 (5 bases). The CDR3 contains 13 residues. The germline V and J ends were trimmed by 5 bases and 6 bases, with 13 bases remaining between them. Germline CDR1 is SGHKS and CDR2 is YYEKEE (reference sequence). The CDR3 spells CASRRGVTDTQYF. The CDR3 DNA is TGTGCCAGCAGACGGGGAGTTACGGATACGCAGTATTTT.

The chain couples TRBV6-1 to TRBJ2-5, with 9 positions matching TRBD1. The V and J ends lost 1 base and 2 bases, in that order; junction bases with no gene match: 11. Germline V gives CDR1 MNHNS, CDR2 SASEGT. The CDR3 spans 18 residues. The CDR3 bases are TGTGCCAGCAGTGAAGTGGGGACAGGGCAGCGGTATCAAGAGACCCAGTACTTC. Its translation: CASSEVGTGQRYQETQYF.

This rearrangement joins TRBV4-3 to TRBJ2-4; TRBD1 is a possible D gene (5 bases). The V end was cut by 0 bases, the J end by 12 bases, with 9 bases between. From germline, CDR1 is LGHNA and CDR2 YSLEER. CDR3 size: 12 residues. CDR3 coding DNA: TGCGCCAGCAGCCAAGACAGGGTTACTCAGTACTTC. It codes for CASSQDRVTQYF.

The gene calls are TRBV9 and TRBJ1-1, with 9 bases lining up with TRBD1. Germline CDR1 is SGDLS and CDR2 is YYNGEE. V lost 4 bases to trimming and J lost 1 base; unmatched junction nucleotides: 5. This CDR3 contains 15 residues. CDR3 sequence: CASSTGGTWNTEAFF. DNA of the CDR3: TGTGCCAGCAGCACAGGGGGCACTTGGAACACTGAAGCTTTCTTT.

The V and J genes are TRBV2 and TRBJ1-4; D is unclear. The germline gives CDR1 SNHLY, CDR2 FYNNEI. The CDR3 spans 11 residues. Deletions cut 4 bases from V and 7 bases from J, with 4 bases between. The CDR3 DNA reads as TGTGCCAGCAGTGTTACTGAAAAACTGTTTTTT. Its translation: CASSVTEKLFF.

Written as DNA, the CDR3 is TGTGCCAGCAGCTTAATCGGGGGGCATTATAGCAATCAGCCCCAGCATTTT. Its protein product is CASSLIGGHYSNQPQHF. The rearrangement joins TRBV7-2 to TRBJ1-5, with D perhaps matching TRBD1 (6 bases). The V gene lost 2 bases and the J gene lost 0 bases, with 14 bases spanning the gap. This CDR3 region has 17 residues. Germline V gene sequence: CDR1 SGHTA, CDR2 FQGNSA.